These 18 T cell receptor beta chains came from one sample sequenced in a study of a mutant IDH1 vaccine in newly diagnosed glioma. What these receptors recognize is not known. TCRdb's table, derived via immunoSEQ multiplex PCR, lists solely in-frame clones and lacks some. The data hold more than 55,000 clones, with approximately 86% observed a single time. The time point here: week 5, during vaccination. A single vaccine dose contained 300 ug of mutant IDH1 20-mer peptide, and topical imiquimod was used with it. The source was PBMCs, collected from a glioma patient whose treatment included an IDH1 peptide vaccine. These receptors were taken from a woman aged 18-35 years with glioma. Some clones in this sample may be carry-over from other donors' samples.

The chain carries TRBV7-8 and TRBJ1-2, with D maybe TRBD1 (5 bases). Germline loops: CDR1 SGHVS, CDR2 FQNEAQ. V lost 1 base, J lost 6 bases, and 15 bases lay in between. The CDR3 length is 15 residues. The CDR3 DNA is TGTGCCAGCAGCTTAGGGGGGGGACCCCCCAATGGCTACACCTTC. It encodes CASSLGGGPPNGYTF. Based on the CDR3 plus reference TRBV7-8 and TRBJ1-2, the full variable domain is GAGVSQSPRYKVAKRGQDVALRCDPISGHVSLFWYQQALGQGPEFLTYFQNEAQLDKSGLPSDRFFAERPEGSVSTLKIQRTQQEDSAVYLCASSLGGGPPNGYTFGSGTRLTVV.

The chain's CDR3 is CASSLGQGAYEQYF. The CDR3 DNA sequence: TGCGCCAGCAGCTTAGGGCAGGGGGCCTACGAGCAGTACTTC. The chain couples TRBV5-1 to TRBJ2-7; 7 positions agree with TRBD1. Germline V gene data show CDR1 as SGHRS and CDR2 as YFSETQ. The CDR3 spans 14 residues. With V trimmed by 2 bases and J by 2 bases, 4 bases remained unmatched.

A few counts support this clone. The chain recombines TRBV12-5 with TRBJ1-5, with a weak D call TRBD1 (6 bases). CDR1 is LGHNT, CDR2 FRNRAP, per germline. Trimming cost V 6 bases and J 6 bases, with 9 bases left between them. This CDR3 spans 12 amino acids. This chain's CDR3 is CASGSGVQPQHF. CDR3 nucleotides: TGTGCTAGTGGCTCAGGGGTTCAGCCCCAGCATTTT.

This chain joins TRBV19 and TRBJ2-7; 7 nucleotides line up with TRBD1. The germline V gene encodes CDR1 LNHDA and CDR2 SQIVND (reference sequence). The trim removed 5 bases at V and 4 bases at J, leaving 8 bases unmatched. The CDR3 has 14 amino acids. CDR3 sequence: CASSASGTAYEQYF. The DNA of the CDR3 is TGTGCCAGTAGTGCATCCGGGACAGCATACGAGCAGTACTTC. Based on the CDR3 plus reference TRBV19 and TRBJ2-7, the full variable domain is DGGITQSPKYLFRKEGQNVTLSCEQNLNHDAMYWYRQDPGQGLRLIYYSQIVNDFQKGDIAEGYSVSREKKESFPLTVTSAQKNPTAFYLCASSASGTAYEQYFGPGTRLTVT.

This clone showed up just a few times. DNA for the CDR3: TGTGCCAGCAGTGAAGACAGGGTCAGCTACGAGCAGTACTTC. It encodes CASSEDRVSYEQYF. The rearrangement links TRBV6-1 to TRBJ2-7, with a possible D match to TRBD1 (6 bases). Germline-derived CDR1 and CDR2 are MNHNS and SASEGT. V was trimmed by 1 base and J by 3 bases, leaving 10 bases between them. This CDR3 is built from 14 residues.

The chain recombines TRBV9 with TRBJ1-2; tentative D call: TRBD1 (5 bases). Deletions cut 4 bases from V and 7 bases from J, with 17 bases between. The CDR3 runs 14 residues. CDR1 and CDR2 from the germline V gene are SGDLS and YYNGEE. CDR3: CASSPPRGSGGYTF. The CDR3, as DNA: TGTGCCAGCAGCCCTCCCCGGGGGTCGGGTGGCTACACCTTC.

This clone came up once. This rearrangement joins TRBV4-1 to TRBJ2-2, with a tentative D call TRBD1 (5 bases). The germline CDR1 and CDR2 sequences are MGHRA and YSYEKL. Trimming left V 3 bases short and J 13 bases short, with 15 bases between. The CDR3 totals 13 residues. In DNA, the CDR3 is TGCGCCAGCAGCCAGGAAGGACCTAGGGGGCTGTTTTTT. Translated: CASSQEGPRGLFF.

The chain recombines TRBV19 with TRBJ1-2, with 12 bases that match TRBD1. Looked up from germline, CDR1 is LNHDA and CDR2 is SQIVND (reference sequence). The CDR3 extends over 12 amino acids. J gave up 8 bases and V 11 bases, and 6 bases lay outside the gene matches. The CDR3 loop is CASGTGGGGYTF. Here the CDR3 DNA reads TGTGCCTCCGGGACAGGGGGCGGGGGCTACACCTTC. The full variable domain, with the rest looked up from reference TRBV19 and TRBJ1-2, is DGGITQSPKYLFRKEGQNVTLSCEQNLNHDAMYWYRQDPGQGLRLIYYSQIVNDFQKGDIAEGYSVSREKKESFPLTVTSAQKNPTAFYLCASGTGGGGYTFGSGTRLTVV.

This clone was observed a single time. The chain joins TRBV7-8 to TRBJ2-7, with D perhaps TRBD1 or TRBD2 (5 bases each). There are 15 residues in the CDR3. The ends were cut back, 4 bases at V and 2 bases at J, with 15 bases in the middle. Germline V gives CDR1 SGHVS, CDR2 FQNEAQ. CDR3: CASSSRGSPTYEQYF. The CDR3 nucleotides are TGTGCCAGCAGCTCGAGGGGATCACCTACCTACGAGCAGTACTTC.

V and J are TRBV5-1 and TRBJ2-7, with D possibly matching TRBD1 (5 bases). The CDR3 consists of 14 residues. Per germline, CDR1 SGHRS and CDR2 YFSETQ. Trimming cost V 4 bases and J 3 bases, with 14 bases left between them. The CDR3 DNA is TGCGCCAGCAGCCCTGACAGCGAACTCTACGAGCAGTACTTC. Encoded protein: CASSPDSELYEQYF.

The CDR3 DNA reads as TGTGCCAGCAGCCCATGGACAGGGCAATCCTACGAGCAGTACTTC. Amino acids: CASSPWTGQSYEQYF. The chain carries TRBV5-4 and TRBJ2-7; 8 bases map to TRBD1. Trimming took 4 bases from V and 1 from J; bases not matched to a gene: 7. The germline gives CDR1 SGHNT, CDR2 YYREEE (reference sequence). The CDR3 has 15 amino acids.

The V and J genes are TRBV6-5 and TRBJ1-4; D unclear. The V and J ends lost 0 bases and 0 bases respectively, with 8 bases between them. Per germline, CDR1 MNHEY and CDR2 SVGAGI. This CDR3 is 16 amino acids long. The CDR3 nucleotides are TGTGCCAGCAGTTACTCCGTGGGGACAACTAATGAAAAACTGTTTTTT. Amino acids: CASSYSVGTTNEKLFF.

J is TRBJ2-3 and V is TRBV7-9, with D hard to call. The germline CDR1 and CDR2 sequences are SEHNR and FQNEAQ (reference sequence). Trimming removed 5 bases at V and 11 bases at J, with 14 bases between. This CDR3 spans 12 amino acids. In DNA form, the CDR3 reads TGTGCCAGCAGCGAAGGACCCCTTTGGCAGTATTTT. It codes for CASSEGPLWQYF.

This clone came up once. The chain is built from TRBV2 and TRBJ1-1; 7 bases agree with TRBD1. The V segment lost 3 bases and the J segment 8 bases; nucleotides outside the gene matches: 3. The CDR3 length is 12 residues. CDR1 and CDR2 (germline): SNHLY, FYNNEI. CDR3 sequence (DNA): TGTGCCAGCAGTGATTCGGGACAGGAAGCTTTCTTT. It is translated as CASSDSGQEAFF.

There are a few counts of this clone. This sequence joins TRBV28 and TRBJ1-5; a weak D match, TRBD1 (6 bases). The germline V gene has CDR1 MDHEN and CDR2 SYDVKM. V lost 7 bases to trimming and J lost 7 bases, with 14 bases between them. The CDR3 loop spans 13 amino acids. The chain's CDR3 is CASISQGVQPQHF. In DNA, the CDR3 is TGTGCCAGCATCTCACAGGGAGTACAGCCCCAGCATTTT.

The chain has TRBV5-1 and TRBJ2-3; D assignment may be TRBD1 or TRBD2 (6 bases each). The germline V and J ends were trimmed by 5 bases and 4 bases, with 17 bases remaining between them. The germline V gene has CDR1 SGHRS and CDR2 YFSETQ. This CDR3 has 15 amino acids. The CDR3 DNA reads TGCGCCAGCAGGATACGGACCGGGGGCTCAGATACGCAGTATTTT. Translated, it gives CASRIRTGGSDTQYF.

V is TRBV7-2 and J is TRBJ1-1, with D possibly matching TRBD1 (5 bases). V lost 2 bases and J 5 bases, leaving 12 bases between the germline ends. This CDR3 contains 14 residues. In germline, CDR1 is SGHTA, CDR2 FQGNSA. DNA for the CDR3: TGTGCCAGCAGCTTAAACGGGGGGTTTACTGAAGCTTTCTTT. Translated, it gives CASSLNGGFTEAFF.

The J gene is TRBJ2-7, the V gene TRBV5-8; tentatively, D is TRBD2 (5 bases). The CDR3 covers 15 residues. In germline, CDR1 is SGHTS, CDR2 YDEGEE. V was pared by 0 bases and J by 7 bases, with 17 bases between. CDR3 region: CASSLDASRLVEQYF. For the CDR3, the DNA is TGTGCCAGCAGCTTGGATGCTAGCCGCCTAGTGGAGCAGTACTTC.